Listed here are 30 T cell receptor beta chains from one sample, sequenced in a study of T cell responses to AZD1222 COVID-19 vaccine. Generated by immunoSEQ multiplex PCR, the TCRdb table keeps only in-frame clones and is missing some. The sample includes fewer than 85,000 clones, 92% of them seen just once. The input for sequencing was peripheral blood, taken on day 0 of MenACWY control vaccination. These receptor sequences come from an adult in good health.

The V and J genes are TRBV7-2 and TRBJ2-1, with D unresolved. The ends were cut back, 1 base at V and 4 bases at J, with 5 bases in the middle. The CDR3 spans 13 residues. Germline CDR1 reads SGHTA; CDR2 reads FQGNSA. DNA for the CDR3: TGTGCCAGCAGCTTAGACGCATACAATGAGCAGTTCTTC. Amino acid sequence: CASSLDAYNEQFF.

The rearrangement links TRBV6-5 to TRBJ2-1; 7 nucleotides match TRBD2. The CDR3 is 13 amino acids. Germline V lookup: CDR1 MNHEY, CDR2 SVGAGI. With V trimmed by 11 bases and J by 7 bases, 11 bases remained unmatched. The CDR3 here is CAATPSGGNEQFF. Written as DNA, the CDR3 is TGTGCCGCCACACCTTCGGGGGGTAATGAGCAGTTCTTC.

The chain is built from TRBV19 and TRBJ2-2; 7 bases are a match to TRBD2. The junction had 14 bases not matched to a gene; V was cut back by 6 bases and J by 1 base. CDR3 length equals 18 residues. CDR1 is LNHDA, CDR2 SQIVND, per germline (reference sequence). In nucleotides, the CDR3 is TGTGCCAGTAGCGTGGAGGGGAGGGAAGGCCTGAACACCGGGGAGCTGTTTTTT. Translating gives CASSVEGREGLNTGELFF.

The chain recombines TRBV30 with TRBJ2-7, with 7 bases aligning to TRBD2. The CDR3 contains 13 residues. Germline-derived CDR1 and CDR2 are GTSNPN and SVGIG (reference sequence). V shed 2 bases, J shed 6 bases, and the junction held 7 bases outside the gene matches. In DNA, the CDR3 is TGTGCCTGGAGTCAACTAGCGTTTTCCGAGCAGTACTTC. The encoded protein is CAWSQLAFSEQYF.

DNA for the CDR3: TGTGCCAGCTCACCAAACCCGGGACAGGGAGTTTATTCGGGTAATGAAAAACTGTTTTTT. Translated, it gives CASSPNPGQGVYSGNEKLFF. The genes are TRBV18 and TRBJ1-4; 9 bases are shared with TRBD1. Germline V gives CDR1 KGHSH, CDR2 LQKENI. The CDR3 contains 20 residues. Trimming removed 2 bases from V and 4 bases from J; junction bases left unmatched: 17. Full variable domain (outside the CDR3, taken from reference TRBV18 and TRBJ1-4): NAGVMQNPRHLVRRRGQEARLRCSPMKGHSHVYWYRQLPEEGLKFMVYLQKENIIDESGMPKERFSAEFPKEGPSILRIQQVVRGDSAAYFCASSPNPGQGVYSGNEKLFFGSGTQLSVL.

There are a few counts of this clone. This sequence joins TRBV18 and TRBJ1-5, with D possibly being TRBD1 (6 bases). The germline V and J ends were trimmed by 4 bases and 0 bases, with 10 bases remaining between them. Germline-derived CDR1 and CDR2 are KGHSH and LQKENI. CDR3 size: 15 residues. The CDR3 sequence is CASSRTEDSNQPQHF. CDR3 DNA sequence: TGTGCCAGCTCACGGACAGAAGATAGCAATCAGCCCCAGCATTTT. Variable domain in full (rest from reference TRBV18 and TRBJ1-5): NAGVMQNPRHLVRRRGQEARLRCSPMKGHSHVYWYRQLPEEGLKFMVYLQKENIIDESGMPKERFSAEFPKEGPSILRIQQVVRGDSAAYFCASSRTEDSNQPQHFGDGTRLSIL.

V gene TRBV5-1 combines with J gene TRBJ2-1; the D is unclear. Germline CDR1 and CDR2: SGHRS and YFSETQ. The CDR3 has 13 amino acids. V was cut by 0 bases and J by 15 bases, with 16 bases left in between. The CDR3 is CASSLVSVGVRFF. The CDR3 nucleotides are TGCGCCAGCAGCTTGGTGTCGGTCGGAGTTCGGTTCTTC.

This sequence joins TRBV9 and TRBJ2-1, with D perhaps matching TRBD2 (5 bases). V was trimmed by 0 bases and J by 0 bases, leaving 10 bases between them. The germline CDR1 and CDR2 sequences are SGDLS and YYNGEE. The CDR3 runs 16 residues. The CDR3 spells CASSVVGNSSYNEQFF. CDR3 DNA: TGTGCCAGCAGCGTAGTCGGGAACTCCTCCTACAATGAGCAGTTCTTC.

The J gene is TRBJ1-5, the V gene TRBV6-2 or TRBV6-3; D not resolved. V lost 4 bases to trimming and J lost 12 bases, with 13 bases between them. Germline-derived CDR1 and CDR2 are MNHEY and SVGEGT. This CDR3 has 12 residues. The DNA for the CDR3 is TGTGCCAGCAGTTGGCGATCGGCGCTCCAGCATTTT. This translates into CASSWRSALQHF.

The chain employs TRBV5-4 and TRBJ1-3; TRBD1 is a possible D gene (6 bases). Germline V gene lookup returns CDR1 SGHNT and CDR2 YYREEE (reference sequence). This CDR3 has 15 residues. Between the trimmed V and J ends, which lost 4 bases and 2 bases, there was a span of 13 bases. In DNA form, the CDR3 reads TGTGCCAGCAGCCCTGGGCCAGGGGCTGGAAACACCATATATTTT. The encoded protein is CASSPGPGAGNTIYF.

The chain employs TRBV29-1 and TRBJ2-2; 10 bases are shared with TRBD1. CDR1 SQVTM and CDR2 ANQGSEA come from the germline V gene. The V gene end was trimmed by 6 bases and the J gene end by 1 base; junction bases not matched to a gene: 2. The CDR3 length is 14 residues. CDR3 nucleotides: TGCAGCGTCAGGACAGGGGGGAACACCGGGGAGCTGTTTTTT. Protein sequence: CSVRTGGNTGELFF.

V and J are TRBV6-2 or TRBV6-3 and TRBJ1-1; 7 bases align to TRBD1. This CDR3 comprises 14 residues. Germline lookup yields CDR1 MNHEY and CDR2 SVGEGT. Losses at the gene ends were 6 bases for V and 4 bases for J; bases not matched to a gene: 8. The CDR3 spells CASSSGQPSTEAFF. The DNA of the CDR3 is TGTGCCAGCAGCTCGGGACAGCCCAGCACTGAAGCTTTCTTT.

This chain connects TRBV7-2 to TRBJ2-3, with 8 bases that match TRBD1. Trimming took 6 bases from V and 5 from J; bases not matched to a gene: 13. The germline V gene encodes CDR1 SGHTA and CDR2 FQGNSA. The CDR3 contains 16 residues. CDR3 loop: CASRRTGKTRGDTQYF. The CDR3 bases are TGTGCCAGCAGGAGGACAGGGAAAACTAGGGGAGATACGCAGTATTTT. The complete variable domain, with remaining parts taken from reference TRBV7-2 and TRBJ2-3, reads GAGVSQSPSNKVTEKGKDVELRCDPISGHTALYWYRQSLGQGLEFLIYFQGNSAPDKSGLPSDRFSAERTGGSVSTLTIQRTQQEDSAVYLCASRRTGKTRGDTQYFGPGTRLTVL.

The rearrangement uses TRBV28 and TRBJ2-7; TRBD2 agrees at 9 bases. CDR3 length: 15 residues. Germline V gene lookup returns CDR1 MDHEN and CDR2 SYDVKM. V lost 6 bases to trimming and J lost 0 bases; unmatched junction nucleotides: 6. In nucleotides, the CDR3 is TGTGCCAGCAGGTTTAGCGGGGGTAGCTCCTACGAGCAGTACTTC. Amino acid sequence: CASRFSGGSSYEQYF.

V and J are TRBV5-6 and TRBJ1-2; 7 bases align to TRBD1. Losses at the gene ends were 6 bases for V and 0 bases for J; bases not matched to a gene: 8. Germline CDR1 reads SGHDT; CDR2 reads YYEEEE. The CDR3 covers 15 residues. The CDR3 DNA follows: TGTGCCAGCACCTTTTTAGGGACAGCTAACTATGGCTACACCTTC. It codes for CASTFLGTANYGYTF.

This CDR3 reads CASRGGTLNTEAFF. The CDR3 region has the DNA TGTGCCAGTAGAGGCGGGACATTGAACACTGAAGCTTTCTTT. The chain combines TRBV19 with TRBJ1-1; TRBD1 might be the D (6 bases). The CDR3 runs to 14 residues. The V gene's germline CDR1 is LNHDA and CDR2 SQIVND (reference sequence). V was pared by 6 bases and J by 0 bases, with 11 bases between.

V gene TRBV7-2 combines with J gene TRBJ2-7, with D possibly matching TRBD2 (6 bases). The CDR3 length is 16 residues. V lost 3 bases, J lost 4 bases, and 19 bases lay in between. Germline CDR1 reads SGHTA; CDR2 reads FQGNSA. The CDR3 is CASSFDSLGGLYEQYF. The CDR3 region has the DNA TGTGCCAGCAGCTTCGACAGTCTGGGGGGTTTATACGAGCAGTACTTC.

The rearrangement joins TRBV7-6 to TRBJ2-3, with 10 bases fitting TRBD2. J gave up 8 bases and V 4 bases, and 12 bases lay outside the gene matches. Germline-derived CDR1 and CDR2 are SGHVS and FNYEAQ. The CDR3 extends over 16 amino acids. CDR3 nucleotides: TGTGCCAGCAGCTCCACAGGGGGAGCGGGAGGGCCTACGCAGTATTTT. As protein: CASSSTGGAGGPTQYF.

This clone was recorded a few times. The chain is built from TRBV7-9 and TRBJ2-1; 8 bases fit TRBD2. The CDR3 is 15 amino acids. CDR1 and CDR2 (germline): SEHNR, FQNEAQ (reference sequence). Losses at the gene ends were 0 bases for V and 2 bases for J; bases not matched to a gene: 0. CDR3 in amino acids: CASSLAAGAYNEQFF. The CDR3 coding sequence is TGTGCCAGCAGCTTAGCAGCGGGAGCCTACAATGAGCAGTTCTTC.

The chain combines TRBV3-1 (or the pseudogene TRBV3-2) with TRBJ1-1; D gene uncertain. The V end lost 0 bases, the J end lost 4 bases, and 6 bases lay between the germline ends. CDR1 and CDR2 (germline): LGHDT, YNNKEL (reference sequence). The CDR3 spans 13 residues. CDR3 in amino acids: CASSQDPVTEAFF. CDR3 nucleotide sequence: TGTGCCAGCAGCCAAGATCCAGTCACTGAAGCTTTCTTT.

V and J are TRBV29-1 and TRBJ2-1, with D possibly TRBD2 on 5 matching bases. Deletions cut 6 bases from V and 7 bases from J, with 13 bases between. Germline V gene sequence: CDR1 SQVTM, CDR2 ANQGSEA. This CDR3 is 12 amino acids long. The chain's CDR3 is CSVGEGRNEQFF. DNA for the CDR3: TGCAGCGTCGGGGAAGGTCGGAATGAGCAGTTCTTC.

The genes are TRBV11-3 and TRBJ2-2; D uncertain. V lost 5 bases, J lost 6 bases, and 10 bases lay in between. Per the germline V gene, CDR1 is SGHNT and CDR2 is YENEEA. The CDR3 is made up of 13 amino acids. The CDR3 loop is CASSPRLSGELFF. DNA for the CDR3: TGTGCCAGCAGCCCGAGGTTGTCCGGGGAGCTGTTTTTT.

The chain is built from TRBV4-2 and TRBJ1-3; the D gene is possibly TRBD1 (5 bases). This CDR3 has 16 amino acids. V lost 0 bases to trimming and J lost 1 base, with 10 bases between them. The germline CDR1 and CDR2 sequences are LGHNA and YNFKEQ. The CDR3 DNA follows: TGTGCCAGCAGCCAAGATCCGGGGCCATCTGGAAACACCATATATTTT. Amino acid sequence: CASSQDPGPSGNTIYF.

V gene TRBV11-3 combines with J gene TRBJ2-3, with 7 bases fitting TRBD2. Per the germline V gene, CDR1 is SGHNT and CDR2 is YENEEA. Trimming removed 6 bases from V and 5 bases from J; junction bases left unmatched: 8. The CDR3 totals 14 residues. For the CDR3, the DNA is TGTGCCAGCAGGGACACGCGGGAGTTAGATACGCAGTATTTT. Translated: CASRDTRELDTQYF.

This clone was seen only once. The chain combines TRBV7-3 with TRBJ1-1; D is unresolved. Germline V lookup: CDR1 SGHTA, CDR2 FQGTGA. The V end was cut by 4 bases, the J end by 1 base, with 7 bases between. This CDR3 is 13 amino acids long. The CDR3 coding sequence is TGTGCCAGCAGCTCTGGTGCGAACACTGAAGCTTTCTTT. This gives the protein CASSSGANTEAFF.

The V gene is TRBV7-9, the J gene TRBJ1-5, with a weak D call TRBD1 (5 bases). With 5 bases removed from V and 4 bases from J, the gap between germline ends came to 15 bases. The CDR3 has 15 residues. CDR1 is SEHNR, CDR2 FQNEAQ, per germline (reference sequence). DNA for the CDR3: TGTGCCAGCAGCAACGAAGGGGATCCGAATCAGCCCCAGCATTTT. Amino acid sequence: CASSNEGDPNQPQHF.

The chain carries TRBV2 and TRBJ1-2, with 7 bases that match TRBD1. The CDR3 contains 13 residues. V gave up 8 bases and J gave up 7 bases; unmatched junction bases: 10. In germline, CDR1 is SNHLY, CDR2 FYNNEI. CDR3 DNA sequence: TGTGCCAGCGACAGGGAGGAAGGTTTTGGCTACACCTTC. It specifies CASDREEGFGYTF.

V and J are TRBV3-1 (or the pseudogene TRBV3-2) and TRBJ2-2; 9 bases map to TRBD2. Germline CDR1 and CDR2: LGHDT and YNNKEL (reference sequence). CDR3 length: 17 amino acids. V trimming: 0 bases; J trimming: 4 bases; junction bases outside the gene matches: 6. This CDR3 reads CASSQDGSGSGTGELFF. The CDR3 bases are TGTGCCAGCAGCCAAGATGGTAGCGGGAGTGGCACCGGGGAGCTGTTTTTT.

The chain recombines TRBV28 with TRBJ1-5; D is uncertain. This CDR3 has 13 residues. Trimming cost V 5 bases and J 5 bases, with 10 bases left between them. Germline V gene lookup returns CDR1 MDHEN and CDR2 SYDVKM. CDR3 nucleotides: TGTGCCAGCAGTGTCTCAACTTATCAGCCCCAGCATTTT. Translation: CASSVSTYQPQHF.

The J gene is TRBJ2-1, the V gene TRBV11-3, with 8 nucleotides matching TRBD2. The CDR3 contains 15 residues. Germline values: CDR1 SGHNT, CDR2 YENEEA. After removal of 1 base from V and 6 bases from J, the junction contained 5 bases not matched to a gene. Written as DNA, the CDR3 is TGTGCCAGCAGCTTAGGCCTGACTAGCGCCAATGAGCAGTTCTTC. It encodes CASSLGLTSANEQFF.